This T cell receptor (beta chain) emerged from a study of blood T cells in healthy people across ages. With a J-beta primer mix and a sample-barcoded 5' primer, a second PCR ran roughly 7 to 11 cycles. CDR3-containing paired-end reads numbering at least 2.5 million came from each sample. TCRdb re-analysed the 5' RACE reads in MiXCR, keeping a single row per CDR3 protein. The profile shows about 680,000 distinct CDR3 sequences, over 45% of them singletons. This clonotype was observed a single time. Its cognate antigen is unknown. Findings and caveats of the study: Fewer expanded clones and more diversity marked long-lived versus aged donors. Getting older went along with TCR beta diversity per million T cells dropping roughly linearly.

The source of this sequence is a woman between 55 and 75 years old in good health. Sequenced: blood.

CDR3 bases: TGTGCCAGCAGTTCCCTTGGGGTCGCGAACACTGAAGCTTTCTTT. Translating gives CASSSLGVANTEAFF. The chain has TRBV6-2 or TRBV6-3 and TRBJ1-1; D remains unclear. With 4 bases removed from V and 1 base from J, the gap between germline ends came to 13 bases. This CDR3 contains 15 residues. Germline assignment: CDR1 MNHEY and CDR2 SVGEGT.